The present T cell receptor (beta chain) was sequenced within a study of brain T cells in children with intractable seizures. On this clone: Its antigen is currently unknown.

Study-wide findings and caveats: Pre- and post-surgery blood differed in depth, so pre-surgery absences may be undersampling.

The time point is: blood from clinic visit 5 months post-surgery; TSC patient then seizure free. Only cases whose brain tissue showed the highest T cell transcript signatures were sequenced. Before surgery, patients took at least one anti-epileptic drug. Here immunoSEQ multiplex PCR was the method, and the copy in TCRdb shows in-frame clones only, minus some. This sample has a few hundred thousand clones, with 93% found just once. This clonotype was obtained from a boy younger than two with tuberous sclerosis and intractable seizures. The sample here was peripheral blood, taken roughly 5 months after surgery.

CDR3 region: CASSGGTGGSGYTF. The DNA for the CDR3 is TGTGCCAGCAGCGGCGGGACAGGGGGATCTGGCTACACCTTC. The chain is built from TRBV11-3 and TRBJ1-2; 11 nucleotides line up with TRBD1. Per the germline V gene, CDR1 is SGHNT and CDR2 is YENEEA. With 5 bases clipped from V and 7 bases from J, the junction kept 6 bases outside the gene matches. The CDR3 sequence is 14 residues long.